The entry below gives a single TCR beta chain sequence along with its context. Amplified TCR beta CDR3 regions came from RNA transcripts. A first-round RT-PCR of the TCR CDR3 used the HTBI primer set. In TCRdb, the multiplex PCR reads were re-called with MiXCR into one record per CDR3 protein. The profile shows about 550,000 distinct CDR3 sequences, around 20% of them singletons. This sample is part of a study of T cells in Graves' hyperthyroidism and ophthalmopathy. The source material was blood. The receptor comes from a man between 18 and 29 years old with Graves' hyperthyroidism.

CDR3 region: CASRVTRRNTGELFF. The CDR3 DNA sequence: TGTGCCAGCAGGGTGACTAGACGGAACACCGGGGAGCTGTTTTTT. The chain employs TRBV12-3 or TRBV12-4 and TRBJ2-2; TRBD2 might be the D (6 bases). The CDR3 runs 15 residues. Trimming pared 6 bases from V and 1 base from J, leaving 12 bases between.